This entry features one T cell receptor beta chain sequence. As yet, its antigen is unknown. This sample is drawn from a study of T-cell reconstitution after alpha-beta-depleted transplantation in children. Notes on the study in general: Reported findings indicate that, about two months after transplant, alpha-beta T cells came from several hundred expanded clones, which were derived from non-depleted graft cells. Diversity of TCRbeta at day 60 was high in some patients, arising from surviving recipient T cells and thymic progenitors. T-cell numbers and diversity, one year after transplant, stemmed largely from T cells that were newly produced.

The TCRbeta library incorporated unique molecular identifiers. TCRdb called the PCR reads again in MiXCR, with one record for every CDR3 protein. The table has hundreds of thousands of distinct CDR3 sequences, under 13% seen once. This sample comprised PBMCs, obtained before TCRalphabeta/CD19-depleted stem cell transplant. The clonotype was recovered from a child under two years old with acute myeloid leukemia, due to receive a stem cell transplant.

The CDR3 nucleotides read TGTGCCAGCAGCCCGGGGGGTGGGAGCACAGATACGCAGTATTTT. Protein sequence: CASSPGGGSTDTQYF. This sequence joins TRBV28 and TRBJ2-3; 7 bases agree with TRBD2. The V gene's germline CDR1 is MDHEN and CDR2 SYDVKM. The CDR3 runs 15 residues. V was clipped by 6 bases and J by 0 bases; unmatched bases: 6. Full variable domain (missing parts from reference TRBV28 and TRBJ2-3): DVKVTQSSRYLVKRTGEKVFLECVQDMDHENMFWYRQDPGLGLRLIYFSYDVKMKEKGDIPEGYSVSREKKERFSLILESASTNQTSMYLCASSPGGGSTDTQYFGPGTRLTVL.